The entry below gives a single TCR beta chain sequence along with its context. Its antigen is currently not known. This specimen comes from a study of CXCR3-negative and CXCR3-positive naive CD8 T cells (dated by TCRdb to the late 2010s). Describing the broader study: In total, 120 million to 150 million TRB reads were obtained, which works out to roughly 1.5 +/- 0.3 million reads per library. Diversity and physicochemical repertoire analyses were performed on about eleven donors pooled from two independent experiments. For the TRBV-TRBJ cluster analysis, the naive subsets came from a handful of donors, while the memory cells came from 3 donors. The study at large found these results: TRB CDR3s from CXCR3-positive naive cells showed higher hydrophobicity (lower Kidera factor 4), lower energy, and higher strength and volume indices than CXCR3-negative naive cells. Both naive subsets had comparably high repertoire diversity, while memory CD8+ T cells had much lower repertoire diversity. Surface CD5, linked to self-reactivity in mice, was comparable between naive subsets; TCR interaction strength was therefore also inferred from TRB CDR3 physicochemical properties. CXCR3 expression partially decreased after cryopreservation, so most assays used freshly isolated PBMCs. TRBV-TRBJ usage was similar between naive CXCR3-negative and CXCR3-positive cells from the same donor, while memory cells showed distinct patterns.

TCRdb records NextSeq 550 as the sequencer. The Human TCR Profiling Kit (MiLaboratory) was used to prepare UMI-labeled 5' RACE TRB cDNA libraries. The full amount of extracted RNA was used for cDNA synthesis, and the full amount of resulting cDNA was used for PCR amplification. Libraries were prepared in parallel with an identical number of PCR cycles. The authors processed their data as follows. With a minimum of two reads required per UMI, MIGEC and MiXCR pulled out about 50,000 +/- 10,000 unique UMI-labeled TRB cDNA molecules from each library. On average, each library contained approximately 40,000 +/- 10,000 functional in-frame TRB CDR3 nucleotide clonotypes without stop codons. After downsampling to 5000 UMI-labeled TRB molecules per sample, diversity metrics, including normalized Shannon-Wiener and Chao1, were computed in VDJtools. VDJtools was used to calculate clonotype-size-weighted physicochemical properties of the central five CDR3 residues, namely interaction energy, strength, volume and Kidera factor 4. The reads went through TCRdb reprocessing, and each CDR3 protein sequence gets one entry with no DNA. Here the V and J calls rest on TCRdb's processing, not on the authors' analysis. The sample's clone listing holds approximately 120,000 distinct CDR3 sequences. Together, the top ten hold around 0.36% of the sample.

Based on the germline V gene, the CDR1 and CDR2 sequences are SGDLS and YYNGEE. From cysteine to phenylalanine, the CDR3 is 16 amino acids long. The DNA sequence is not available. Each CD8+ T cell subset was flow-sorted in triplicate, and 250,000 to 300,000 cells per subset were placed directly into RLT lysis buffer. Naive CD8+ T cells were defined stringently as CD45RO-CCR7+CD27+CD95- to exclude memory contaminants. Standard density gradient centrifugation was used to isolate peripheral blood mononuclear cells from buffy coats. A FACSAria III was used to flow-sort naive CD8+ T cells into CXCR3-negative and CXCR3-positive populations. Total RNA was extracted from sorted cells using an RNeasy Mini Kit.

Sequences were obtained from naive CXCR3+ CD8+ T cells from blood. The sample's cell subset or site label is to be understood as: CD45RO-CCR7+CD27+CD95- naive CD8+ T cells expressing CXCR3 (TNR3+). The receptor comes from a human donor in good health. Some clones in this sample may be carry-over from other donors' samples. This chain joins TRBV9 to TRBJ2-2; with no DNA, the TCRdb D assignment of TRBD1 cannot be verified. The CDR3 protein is CASSVGPSANTGELFF.